This T cell receptor (beta chain) was retrieved from a study of blood T cell repertoires in COVID-19. Study-wide context: The United States, Italy and Spain were the sources of the acute and convalescent COVID-19 samples. From T cells, B-cell-depleted T cells, or PBMCs came the material, which was cDNA or gDNA.

The CDR3 totals 16 residues. Germline V gene data show CDR1 as LGHDT and CDR2 as YNNKEL (reference sequence). Per the original methods: Estimation of nucleated cell counts was performed using reference gene primer amplification. Assay used: immunoSEQ multiplex PCR; TCRdb lists only in-frame clones, some missing. From that table come the V and J calls and clone size; the DNA was used to work out D and trimming. The repertoire has some 300,000 clones, just under 90% of them found once; the top ten carry roughly 2.9%. Individuals drawn from approximately 26 US areas were roughly 18 to 100 years old. With respect to this clone: Mismatch with germline at one junction end may stem from a read error.

This receptor was taken from a woman aged 45-65 years who had been exposed to COVID-19. Specimen: PBMCs or T cells enriched from blood (not recorded which). This chain uses TRBV3-1 (or the pseudogene TRBV3-2) with TRBJ2-2; possibly TRBD2 for D (6 bases). The CDR3 sequence is CASSQEGGPKTGELFF. CDR3 sequence (DNA): TGTGCCAGCAGCCAAGAGGGGGGACCGAAGACCGGGGAGCTGTTTTTT.